Listed here is a single T cell receptor beta chain. This entry comes from a study of cytomegalovirus exposure and HLA in healthy donors. Looked up from germline, CDR1 is MGHRA and CDR2 is YSYEKL. V was trimmed by 4 bases and J by 8 bases, leaving 33 bases between them. CDR3 length: 20 residues. PCR primers comprised 60 Vbeta and 13 Jbeta primers. TCRdb keeps only in-frame clones here, not all; method: immunoSEQ multiplex PCR. The repertoire holds 140,000 to 150,000 clones, with just under 75% as singletons. The rearrangement joins TRBV4-1 to TRBJ2-1; perhaps TRBD2 as D (6 bases). This sequence was found in a woman between 18 and 29 years old in good health and CMV-seronegative. Specimen: PBMCs. The chain's CDR3 is CASSRTRPTRQFLPGDEQFF. The CDR3 region has the DNA TGCGCCAGCAGCCGCACAAGGCCGACTAGACAATTTTTACCCGGGGATGAGCAGTTCTTC.